The clone carrying this TCR beta chain was seen repeatedly, ten times or more. Its cognate antigen is unknown. The junction departs from the called germline gene at one end, perhaps through a read error. This specimen comes from a study of identical twins. Findings of the study overall: Cross-sectional statistics underpinned the conclusions; the same donors were not followed. Sequences that were out-of-frame, alpha and twin-shared displayed an excess of low generation probability. Fewer insertions were carried by abundant cord blood beta clonotypes, but none was seen in memory repertoires.

A universal primer site was incorporated via template switching, and the cDNA contained unique molecular identifiers. TCRdb passed the 5' RACE reads through MiXCR, listing each CDR3 protein once. The table includes 640,000 or so distinct CDR3 sequences, over 5% detected once. Specimen: naive T cells sorted from blood. This TCR came from a man in his late teens or twenties in good health.

The CDR3: CASSPGLGFIF. The DNA of the CDR3 is TGTGCCAGCAGCCCGGGACTAGGGTTTATTTTC. The V call is TRBV6-2 or TRBV6-3, the J call TRBJ2-3, with TRBD2 identical over 8 bases. The CDR3 has 11 amino acids. Germline CDR1 and CDR2: MNHEY and SVGEGT.